Listed here are 6 T cell receptor beta chains from one sample, sequenced in a study of CD8+ T cells in alopecia areata. Extracted RNA was reverse transcribed, and the resulting cDNA served as sequencing template. The protocol was immunoSEQ multiplex PCR, while the TCRdb copy is restricted to in-frame clones and leaves out a portion. The sample includes roughly 190,000 clones, 60% of them seen just once. Described treatment: oral pan-JAK inhibitor, 5-10 mg twice daily. The sequencing here drew on CD4+ T cells sorted from blood, taken at week 24, from a patient treated with tofacitinib. Every receptor here comes from a human donor with alopecia areata.

This rearrangement joins TRBV5-1 to TRBJ2-3, with D tentatively TRBD2 (6 bases). CDR1 is SGHRS and CDR2 is YFSETQ in the germline V gene. Trimming cost V 3 bases and J 1 base, with 15 bases left between them. This CDR3 comprises 16 residues. The CDR3 nucleotides read TGCGCCAGCAGCTCGCCAACGGGACTGGGCACAGATACGCAGTATTTT. As protein: CASSSPTGLGTDTQYF.

This clone was seen more than once but under ten times. This chain connects TRBV25-1 to TRBJ2-3, with D possibly matching TRBD2 (6 bases). Deletions cut 5 bases from V and 2 bases from J, with 17 bases between. The CDR3 covers 16 residues. Germline V gene data show CDR1 as MGHDK and CDR2 as SYGVNS. CDR3 nucleotide sequence: TGTGCCAGCAGTCCCCACTCGGGGGTAAACACAGATACGCAGTATTTT. Encoded protein: CASSPHSGVNTDTQYF.

The gene calls are TRBV11-2 and TRBJ2-4; 10 bases are a match to TRBD1. The germline V gene encodes CDR1 SGHAT and CDR2 FQNNGV. With 3 bases clipped from V and 8 bases from J, the junction kept 10 bases outside the gene matches. The CDR3 length is 16 residues. The CDR3 DNA reads TGTGCCAGCAGCTTTGATCCGGGACAGGGGATGGACATTCAGTACTTC. This sequence encodes CASSFDPGQGMDIQYF.

The chain combines TRBV7-3 with TRBJ2-1, with D perhaps TRBD1 (6 bases). V dropped 0 bases and J dropped 6 bases, with 18 bases sitting between them. The CDR3 length is 17 residues. CDR1 and CDR2 (germline): SGHTA, FQGTGA. The CDR3 spells CASSLTPRGMRGNEQFF. The CDR3 nucleotides read TGTGCCAGCAGCTTAACCCCGAGGGGGATGCGTGGCAATGAGCAGTTCTTC. Based on the CDR3 plus reference TRBV7-3 and TRBJ2-1, the full variable domain is GAGVSQTPSNKVTEKGKYVELRCDPISGHTALYWYRQSLGQGPEFLIYFQGTGAADDSGLPNDRFFAVRPEGSVSTLKIQRTERGDSAVYLCASSLTPRGMRGNEQFFGPGTRLTVL.

The J gene is TRBJ1-2, the V gene TRBV4-3; 7 positions match TRBD1. V dropped 6 bases and J dropped 4; count of bases not matched to a gene: 5. This CDR3 spans 13 amino acids. The germline gives CDR1 LGHNA, CDR2 YSLEER. The CDR3 loop is CASSQTGSYGYTF. CDR3 nucleotide sequence: TGCGCCAGCAGTCAGACAGGGAGCTATGGCTACACCTTC.

This chain connects TRBV11-2 to TRBJ1-2; D unclear. Per germline, CDR1 SGHAT and CDR2 FQNNGV. The CDR3 length is 12 residues. V lost 0 bases and J lost 5, with 4 bases in between. The CDR3 nucleotides are TGTGCCAGCAGCTTAGACAGTTATGGCTACACCTTC. Its protein is CASSLDSYGYTF. Combining the CDR3 with reference TRBV11-2 and TRBJ1-2 gives the whole variable domain EAGVAQSPRYKIIEKRQSVAFWCNPISGHATLYWYQQILGQGPKLLIQFQNNGVVDDSQLPKDRFSAERLKGVDSTLKIQPAKLEDSAVYLCASSLDSYGYTFGSGTRLTVV.